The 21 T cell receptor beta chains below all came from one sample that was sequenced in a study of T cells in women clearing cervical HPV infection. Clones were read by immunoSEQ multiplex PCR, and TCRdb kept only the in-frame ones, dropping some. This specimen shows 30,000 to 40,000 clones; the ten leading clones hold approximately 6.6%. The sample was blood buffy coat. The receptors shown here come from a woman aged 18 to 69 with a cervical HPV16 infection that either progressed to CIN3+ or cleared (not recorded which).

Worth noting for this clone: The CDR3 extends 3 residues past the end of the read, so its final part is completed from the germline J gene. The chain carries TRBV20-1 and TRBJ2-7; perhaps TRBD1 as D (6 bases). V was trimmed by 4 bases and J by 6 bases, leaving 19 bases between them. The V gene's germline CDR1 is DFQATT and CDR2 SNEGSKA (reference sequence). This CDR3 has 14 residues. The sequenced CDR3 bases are TGCAGTGCTATAGGGGCCCCGGAAGGGGGCGAG. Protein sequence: CSAIGAPEGGE. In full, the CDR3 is CSAIGAPEGGEQYF.

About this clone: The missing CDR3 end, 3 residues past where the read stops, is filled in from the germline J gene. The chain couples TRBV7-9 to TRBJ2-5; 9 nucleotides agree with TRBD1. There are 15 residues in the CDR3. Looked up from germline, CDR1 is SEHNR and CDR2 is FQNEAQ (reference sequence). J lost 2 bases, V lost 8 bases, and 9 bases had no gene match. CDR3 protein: CASQGQGSPQETQYF. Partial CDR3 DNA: TGTGCCAGCCAGGGACAGGGATCTCCTCAAGAGACC. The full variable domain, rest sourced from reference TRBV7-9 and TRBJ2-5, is DTGVSQNPRHKITKRGQNVTFRCDPISEHNRLYWYRQTLGQGPEFLTYFQNEAQLEKSRLLSDRFSAERPKGSFSTLEIQRTEQGDSAMYLCASQGQGSPQETQYFGPGTRLLVL.

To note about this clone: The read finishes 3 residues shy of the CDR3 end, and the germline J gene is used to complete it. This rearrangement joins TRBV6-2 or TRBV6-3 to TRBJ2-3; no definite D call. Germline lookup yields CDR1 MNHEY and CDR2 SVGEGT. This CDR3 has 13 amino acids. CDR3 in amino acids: CASSYLFQETQYF. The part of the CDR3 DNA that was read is TGTGCCAGCAGTTACCTATTCCAAGAGACG.

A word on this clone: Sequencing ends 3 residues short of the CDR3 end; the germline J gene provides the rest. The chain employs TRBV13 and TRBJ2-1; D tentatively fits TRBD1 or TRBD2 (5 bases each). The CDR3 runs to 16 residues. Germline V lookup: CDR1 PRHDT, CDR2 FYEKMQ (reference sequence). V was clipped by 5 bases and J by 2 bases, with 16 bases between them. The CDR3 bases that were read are TGTGCCAGCAGCCGAGCATGGCAGGGAGCCTACAATGAG. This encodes CASSRAWQGAYNE. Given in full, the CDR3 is CASSRAWQGAYNEQFF. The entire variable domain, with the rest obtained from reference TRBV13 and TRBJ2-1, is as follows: AAGVIQSPRHLIKEKRETATLKCYPIPRHDTVYWYQQGPGQDPQFLISFYEKMQSDKGSIPDRFSAQQFSDYHSELNMSSLELGDSALYFCASSRAWQGAYNEQFFGPGTRLTVL.

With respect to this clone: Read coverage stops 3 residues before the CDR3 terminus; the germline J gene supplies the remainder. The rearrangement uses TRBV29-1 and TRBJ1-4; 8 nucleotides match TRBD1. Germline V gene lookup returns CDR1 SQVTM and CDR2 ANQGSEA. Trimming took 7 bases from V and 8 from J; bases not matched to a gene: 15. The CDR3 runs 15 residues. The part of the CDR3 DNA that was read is TGCAGCGCCGGCGGGTCAGGGGGCGCACAGGAAAAA. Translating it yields CSAGGSGGAQEK. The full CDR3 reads CSAGGSGGAQEKLFF.

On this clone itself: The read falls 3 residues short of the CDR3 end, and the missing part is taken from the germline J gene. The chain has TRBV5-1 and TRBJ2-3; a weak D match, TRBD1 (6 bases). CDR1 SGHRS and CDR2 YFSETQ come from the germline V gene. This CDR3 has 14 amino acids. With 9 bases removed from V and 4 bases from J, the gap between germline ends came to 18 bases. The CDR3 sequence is CATRPGQSADTQYF. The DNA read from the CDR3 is TGCGCCACCCGGCCCGGACAGTCGGCAGATACG.

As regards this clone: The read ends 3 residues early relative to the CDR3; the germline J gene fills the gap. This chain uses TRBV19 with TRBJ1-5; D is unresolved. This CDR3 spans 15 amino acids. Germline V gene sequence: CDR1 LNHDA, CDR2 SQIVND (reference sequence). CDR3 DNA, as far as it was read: TGTGCCAGTAGTATTATGGACTCCTCGGGATCTCCC. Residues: CASSIMDSSGSP. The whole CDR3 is CASSIMDSSGSPQHF.

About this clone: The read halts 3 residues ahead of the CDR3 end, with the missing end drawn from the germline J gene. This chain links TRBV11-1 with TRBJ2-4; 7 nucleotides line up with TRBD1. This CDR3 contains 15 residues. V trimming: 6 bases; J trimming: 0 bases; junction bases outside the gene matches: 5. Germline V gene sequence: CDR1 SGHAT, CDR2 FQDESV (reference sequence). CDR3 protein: CASRARDRAKNIQYF. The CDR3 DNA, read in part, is TGTGCCAGCAGGGCCCGGGACAGAGCCAAAAACATT. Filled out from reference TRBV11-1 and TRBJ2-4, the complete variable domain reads EAEVAQSPRYKITEKSQAVAFWCDPISGHATLYWYRQILGQGPELLVQFQDESVVDDSQLPKDRFSAERLKGVDSTLKIQPAELGDSAMYLCASRARDRAKNIQYFGAGTRLSVL.

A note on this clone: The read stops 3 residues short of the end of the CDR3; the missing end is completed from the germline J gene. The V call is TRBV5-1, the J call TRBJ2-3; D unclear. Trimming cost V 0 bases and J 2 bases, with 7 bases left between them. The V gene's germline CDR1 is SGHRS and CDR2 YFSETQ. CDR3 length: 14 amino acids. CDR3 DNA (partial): TGCGCCAGCAGCTTGGAGCGACCCACAGATACG. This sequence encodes CASSLERPTDT. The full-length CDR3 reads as CASSLERPTDTQYF.

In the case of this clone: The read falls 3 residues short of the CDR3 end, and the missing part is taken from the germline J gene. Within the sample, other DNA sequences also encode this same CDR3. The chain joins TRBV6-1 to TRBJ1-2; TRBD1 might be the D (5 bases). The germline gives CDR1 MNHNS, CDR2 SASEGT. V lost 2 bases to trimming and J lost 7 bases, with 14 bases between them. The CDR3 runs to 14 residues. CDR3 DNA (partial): TGTGCCAGCAGTGAATATGTTGGGGCGCGTGGC. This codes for CASSEYVGARG. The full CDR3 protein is CASSEYVGARGYTF.

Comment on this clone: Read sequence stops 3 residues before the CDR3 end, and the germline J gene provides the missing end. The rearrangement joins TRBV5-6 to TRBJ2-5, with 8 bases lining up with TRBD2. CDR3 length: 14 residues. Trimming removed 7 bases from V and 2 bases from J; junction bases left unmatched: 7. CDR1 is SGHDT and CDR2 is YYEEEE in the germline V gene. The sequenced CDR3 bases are TGTGCCAGCGCGGGGGGCCACGGTCAAGAGACC. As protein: CASAGGHGQET. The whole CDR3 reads CASAGGHGQETQYF.

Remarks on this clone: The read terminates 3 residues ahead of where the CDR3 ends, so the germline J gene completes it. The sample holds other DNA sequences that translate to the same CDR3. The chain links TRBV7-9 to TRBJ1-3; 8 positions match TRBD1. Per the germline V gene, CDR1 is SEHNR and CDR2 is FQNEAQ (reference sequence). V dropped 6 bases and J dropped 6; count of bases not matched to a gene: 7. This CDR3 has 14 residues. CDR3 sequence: CASRSGGQENTIYF. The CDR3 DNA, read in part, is TGTGCCAGCAGGTCAGGGGGCCAGGAAAACACC.

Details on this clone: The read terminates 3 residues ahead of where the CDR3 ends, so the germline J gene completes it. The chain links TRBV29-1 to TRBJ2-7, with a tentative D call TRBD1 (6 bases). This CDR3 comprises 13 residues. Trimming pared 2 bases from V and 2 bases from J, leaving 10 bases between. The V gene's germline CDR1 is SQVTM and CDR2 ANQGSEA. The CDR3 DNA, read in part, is TGCAGCGTTGAATCTAGGGGGACCTACGAG. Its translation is CSVESRGTYE. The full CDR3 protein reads CSVESRGTYEQYF.

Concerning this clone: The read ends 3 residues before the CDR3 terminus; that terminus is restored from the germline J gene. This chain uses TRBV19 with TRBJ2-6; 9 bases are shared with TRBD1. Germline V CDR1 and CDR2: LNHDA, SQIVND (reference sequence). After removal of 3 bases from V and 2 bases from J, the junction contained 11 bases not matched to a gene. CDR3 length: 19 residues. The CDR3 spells CASSIWDRVTGAGANVLTF. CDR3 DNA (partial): TGTGCCAGTAGTATCTGGGACAGGGTTACTGGCGCTGGGGCCAACGTC.

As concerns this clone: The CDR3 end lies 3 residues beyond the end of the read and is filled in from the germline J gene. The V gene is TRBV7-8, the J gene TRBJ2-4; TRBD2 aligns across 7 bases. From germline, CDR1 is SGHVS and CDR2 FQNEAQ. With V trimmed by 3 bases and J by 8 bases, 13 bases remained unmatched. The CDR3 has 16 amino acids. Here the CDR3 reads CASSLRRDPRGDIQYF. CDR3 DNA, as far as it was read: TGTGCCAGCAGCTTGCGCCGGGACCCCCGGGGGGACATT.

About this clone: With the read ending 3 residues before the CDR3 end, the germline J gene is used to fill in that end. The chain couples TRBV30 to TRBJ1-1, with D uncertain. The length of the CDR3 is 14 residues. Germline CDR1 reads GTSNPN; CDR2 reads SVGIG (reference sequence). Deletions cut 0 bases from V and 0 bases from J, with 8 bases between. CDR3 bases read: TGTGCCTGGAGTGTACCACACATGAACACTGAA. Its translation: CAWSVPHMNTE. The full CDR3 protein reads CAWSVPHMNTEAFF. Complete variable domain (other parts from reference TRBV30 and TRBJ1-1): SQTIHQWPATLVQPVGSPLSLECTVEGTSNPNLYWYRQAAGRGLQLLFYSVGIGQISSEVPQNLSASRPQDRQFILSSKKLLLSDSGFYLCAWSVPHMNTEAFFGQGTRLTVV.

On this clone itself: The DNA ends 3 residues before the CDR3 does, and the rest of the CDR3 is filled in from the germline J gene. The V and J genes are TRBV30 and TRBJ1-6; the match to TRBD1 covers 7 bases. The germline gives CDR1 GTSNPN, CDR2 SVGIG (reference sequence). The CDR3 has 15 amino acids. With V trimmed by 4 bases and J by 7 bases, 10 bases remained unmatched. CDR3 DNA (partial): TGTGCCTGGAACGTCCCCGGGACAGAGAATTCACCC. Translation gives CAWNVPGTENSP. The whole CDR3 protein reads CAWNVPGTENSPLHF.

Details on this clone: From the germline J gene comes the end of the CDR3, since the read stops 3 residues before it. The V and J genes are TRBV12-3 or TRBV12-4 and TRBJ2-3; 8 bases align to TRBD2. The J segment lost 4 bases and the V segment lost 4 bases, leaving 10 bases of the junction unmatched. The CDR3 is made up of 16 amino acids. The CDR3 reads CASSSLDSGISDTQYF. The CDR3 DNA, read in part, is TGTGCCAGCAGTTCCCTTGATAGCGGGATTTCAGATACG.

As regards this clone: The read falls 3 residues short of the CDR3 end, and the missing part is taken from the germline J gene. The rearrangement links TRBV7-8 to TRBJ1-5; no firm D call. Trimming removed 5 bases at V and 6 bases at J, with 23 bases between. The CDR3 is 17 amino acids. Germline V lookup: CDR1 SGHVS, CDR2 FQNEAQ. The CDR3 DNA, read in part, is TGTGCCAGCAGCCCTCTAGGTTCCCTAAGCACGGGTCAGCCC. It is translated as CASSPLGSLSTGQP. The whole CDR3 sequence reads CASSPLGSLSTGQPQHF. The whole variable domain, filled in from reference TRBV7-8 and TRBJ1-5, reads GAGVSQSPRYKVAKRGQDVALRCDPISGHVSLFWYQQALGQGPEFLTYFQNEAQLDKSGLPSDRFFAERPEGSVSTLKIQRTQQEDSAVYLCASSPLGSLSTGQPQHFGDGTRLSIL.

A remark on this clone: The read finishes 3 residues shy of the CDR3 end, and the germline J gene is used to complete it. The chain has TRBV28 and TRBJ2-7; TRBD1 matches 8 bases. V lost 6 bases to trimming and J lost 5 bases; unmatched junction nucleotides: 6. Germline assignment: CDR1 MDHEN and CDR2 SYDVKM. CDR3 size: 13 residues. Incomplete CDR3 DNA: TGTGCCAGCAGGAGACAGGGGTCCCACGAG. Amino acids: CASRRQGSHE. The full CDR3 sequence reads CASRRQGSHEQYF.

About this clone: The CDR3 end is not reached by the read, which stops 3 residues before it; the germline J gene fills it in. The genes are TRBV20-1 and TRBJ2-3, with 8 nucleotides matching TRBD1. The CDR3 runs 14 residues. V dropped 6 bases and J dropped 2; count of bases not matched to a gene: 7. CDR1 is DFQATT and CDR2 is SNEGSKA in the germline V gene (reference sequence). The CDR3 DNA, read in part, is TGCAGTGCCACCCGGACAGGGACCACAGATACG. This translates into CSATRTGTTDT. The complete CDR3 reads CSATRTGTTDTQYF.